The 3 T cell receptor beta chains below come from one sample, sequenced in a study of early T cells in non-severe SARS-CoV-2 infection. In TCRdb, the 5' RACE reads were re-called with MiXCR into one record per CDR3 protein. This sample has around 84,000 distinct CDR3 sequences, with 13% to 15% found just once. Source material: whole blood. These receptors were taken from an adult who was a healthcare worker with PCR-confirmed SARS-CoV-2 infection or an uninfected control (not recorded which).

This chain joins TRBV5-6 and TRBJ2-1; perhaps TRBD2 as D (6 bases). CDR1 and CDR2 from the germline V gene are SGHDT and YYEEEE. The V end was cut by 6 bases, the J end by 9 bases, with 19 bases between. The length of the CDR3 is 14 residues. The CDR3: CASNHRDFPGEQFF. The CDR3 coding sequence is TGTGCCAGCAACCACCGGGACTTCCCGGGTGAGCAGTTCTTC.

The chain combines TRBV28 with TRBJ2-3; D call uncertain. Germline V gene lookup returns CDR1 MDHEN and CDR2 SYDVKM. The V and J ends lost 2 bases and 8 bases respectively, with 8 bases between them. The CDR3 runs 12 residues. The CDR3, as DNA: TGTGCCAGCAGTTTAACATCAAGTACGCAGTATTTT. It codes for CASSLTSSTQYF.

This clonotype was recorded only once. This sequence joins TRBV20-1 and TRBJ1-2, with D tentatively TRBD1 (6 bases). CDR3 size: 16 residues. Germline-derived CDR1 and CDR2 are DFQATT and SNEGSKA (reference sequence). Trimming cost V 4 bases and J 0 bases, with 18 bases left between them. The CDR3 sequence is CSAISPGHGANYGYTF. CDR3 coding DNA: TGCAGTGCTATCTCCCCGGGACACGGAGCTAACTATGGCTACACCTTC.